The rows below give T cell receptor beta chains drawn from one sample of a study of T-cell memory formation after mild COVID-19. TCRdb reanalysed the 5' RACE reads using MiXCR and keeps one entry per CDR3 protein. The repertoire holds fewer than 200,000 distinct CDR3 sequences, with over 10% as singletons. Sequences were obtained from PBMCs or a T cell subset sorted from them (not recorded which). These receptors all come from a man younger than 30 who had mild COVID-19 (a few samples of this study predate the infection). Cell type and time point are not known. The CDR3 runs from the conserved cysteine through the conserved F or W. A D gene is named only where the DNA matches it firmly. Clone size is shown for a subset of rows, as once, few, many or a class of expanded clone.

D	V	J	size	CDR3	DNA
TRBD1	TRBV28	TRBJ1-4	many	CASSGTGEKLFF	TGTGCCAGCAGTGGGACAGGGGAAAAACTGTTTTTT
TRBD2	TRBV7-2	TRBJ2-3	few	CASSLFVGGGRGQYF	TGTGCCAGCAGCTTATTCGTTGGCGGGGGGCGAGGGCAGTATTTT
-	TRBV4-2	TRBJ1-3	-	CASSQDGGSGNTIYF	TGTGCCAGCAGCCAAGACGGCGGCTCTGGAAACACCATATATTTT
-	TRBV5-1	TRBJ2-3	-	CASLKARLGTDTQYF	TGCGCCAGCCTAAAGGCCCGACTTGGCACAGATACGCAGTATTTT
TRBD1	TRBV19	TRBJ1-1	few	CASSNPGQGATEAFF	TGTGCCAGTAGTAACCCTGGACAGGGGGCCACTGAAGCTTTCTTT
TRBD2	TRBV12-3/TRBV12-4	TRBJ2-3	-	CASSRSGGGDTQYF	TGTGCCAGCAGCCGAAGCGGGGGGGGAGATACGCAGTATTTT
TRBD1	TRBV29-1	TRBJ1-1	few	CSVEGDRGGTNTEAFF	TGCAGCGTTGAGGGGGACAGGGGAGGCACGAACACTGAAGCTTTCTTT
-	TRBV7-9	TRBJ2-5	-	CASTSGQQETQYF	TGTGCCAGCACTTCTGGACAGCAAGAGACCCAGTACTTC
TRBD2	TRBV12-3/TRBV12-4	TRBJ2-7	many	CASRRGGSSYEQYF	TGTGCCAGCAGGAGGGGCGGGAGCTCCTACGAGCAGTACTTC
-	TRBV7-2	TRBJ2-7	-	CASSSLTYEQYF	TGTGCCAGCAGCTCATTAACCTACGAGCAGTACTTC
-	TRBV7-2	TRBJ1-6	-	CASSRNQGDNSPLHF	TGTGCCAGCAGCCGAAACCAAGGGGATAATTCACCCCTCCACTTT
-	TRBV2	TRBJ1-1	few	CASSADRLNTEAFF	TGTGCCAGCAGCGCGGACAGACTGAACACTGAAGCTTTCTTT
-	TRBV16	TRBJ2-2	few	CASSQTLMAGAGELFF	TGTGCCAGCAGCCAGACCCTTATGGCCGGGGCCGGGGAGCTGTTTTTT
-	TRBV4-1	TRBJ2-7	few	CASSQERGSEQYF	TGCGCCAGCAGCCAAGAGCGCGGAAGCGAGCAGTACTTC
-	TRBV27	TRBJ2-5	few	CASSLWGRSGTQYF	TGTGCCAGCAGTTTGTGGGGCCGTTCGGGGACCCAGTACTTC
-	TRBV19	TRBJ2-2	-	CASRWEWAGNTGELFF	TGTGCCAGTAGGTGGGAATGGGCGGGGAACACCGGGGAGCTGTTTTTT